Below, one TCR beta chain is given with its context. RNA, at about 0.5 to 1 ug, was reverse transcribed with random hexamers. TCR beta CDR3 was amplified by immunoSEQ multiplex PCR. This amplification extended across 54 Vbeta and 13 Jbeta segments. MiXCR, run by TCRdb on the immunoSEQ multiplex PCR reads, gives a single entry per CDR3 protein. The repertoire consists of 160,000 or so distinct CDR3 sequences, with roughly 95% occurring once and the leading ten covering 0.14% to 0.15%. V was cut by 3 bases and J by 0 bases, with 5 bases left in between. This CDR3 is 13 amino acids long. The germline V gene has CDR1 SGHRS and CDR2 YFSETQ. The source of the sample is a study of CD8 T cells in Susac syndrome. The authors sequenced TCR beta from blood CD8+ and CD4+ T cells.

The sequence derives from a human donor with multiple sclerosis. The sequenced sample was CD8+ T cells from PBMCs. The chain couples TRBV5-1 to TRBJ2-3; D gene unclear. CDR3 residues: CASSWVSTDTQYF. The CDR3, as DNA: TGCGCCAGCAGCTGGGTTAGCACAGATACGCAGTATTTT.